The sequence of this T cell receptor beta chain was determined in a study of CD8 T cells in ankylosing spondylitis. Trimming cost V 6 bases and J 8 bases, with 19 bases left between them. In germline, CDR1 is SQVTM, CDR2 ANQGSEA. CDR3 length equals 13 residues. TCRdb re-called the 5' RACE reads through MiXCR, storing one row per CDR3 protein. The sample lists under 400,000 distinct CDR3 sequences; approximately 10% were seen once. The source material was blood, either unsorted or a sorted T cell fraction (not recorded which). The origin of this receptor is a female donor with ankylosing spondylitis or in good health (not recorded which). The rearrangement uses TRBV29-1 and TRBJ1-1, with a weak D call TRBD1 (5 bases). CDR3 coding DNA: TGCAGCGTCGCTTTCGGGGGTTCCACCGAAGCTTTCTTT. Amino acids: CSVAFGGSTEAFF.